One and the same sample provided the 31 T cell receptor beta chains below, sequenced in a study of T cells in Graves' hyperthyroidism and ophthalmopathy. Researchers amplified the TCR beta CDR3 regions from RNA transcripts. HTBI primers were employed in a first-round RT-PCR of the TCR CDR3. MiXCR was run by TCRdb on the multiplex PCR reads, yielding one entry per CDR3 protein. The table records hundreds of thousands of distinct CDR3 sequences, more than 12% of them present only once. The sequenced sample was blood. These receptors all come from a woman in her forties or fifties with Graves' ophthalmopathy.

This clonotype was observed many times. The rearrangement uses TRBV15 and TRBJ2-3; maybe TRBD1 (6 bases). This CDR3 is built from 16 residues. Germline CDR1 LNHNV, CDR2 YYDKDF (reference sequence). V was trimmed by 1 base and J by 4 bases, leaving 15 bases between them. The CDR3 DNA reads TGTGCCACCAGCAGAGTGCTTTCACAGGGAGCAGATACGCAGTATTTT. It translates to CATSRVLSQGADTQYF.

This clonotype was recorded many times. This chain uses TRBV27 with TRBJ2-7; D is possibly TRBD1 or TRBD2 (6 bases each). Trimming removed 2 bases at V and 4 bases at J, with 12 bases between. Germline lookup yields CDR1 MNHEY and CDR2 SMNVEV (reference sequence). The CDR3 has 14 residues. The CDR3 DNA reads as TGTGCCAGCAGTTTAACCCGGGGGCGGTACGAGCAGTACTTC. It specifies CASSLTRGRYEQYF.

The CDR3 DNA reads as TGTGCCAGCAGCTCAGGGGGGCTTAGCACAGATACGCAGTATTTT. Its protein is CASSSGGLSTDTQYF. The V gene is TRBV28, the J gene TRBJ2-3, with a tentative D call TRBD1 (7 bases). Trimming took 6 bases from V and 0 from J, leaving 13 bases between them. The CDR3 totals 15 residues. The V gene's germline CDR1 is MDHEN and CDR2 SYDVKM.

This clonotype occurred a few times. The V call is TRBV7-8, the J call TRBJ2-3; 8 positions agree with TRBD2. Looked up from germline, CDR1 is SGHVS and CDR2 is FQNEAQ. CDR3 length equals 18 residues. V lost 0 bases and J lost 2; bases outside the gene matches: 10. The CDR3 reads CASSLARPGTRYTDTQYF. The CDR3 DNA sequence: TGTGCCAGCAGCTTAGCGAGACCCGGGACTAGATACACAGATACGCAGTATTTT. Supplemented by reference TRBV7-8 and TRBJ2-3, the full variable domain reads GAGVSQSPRYKVAKRGQDVALRCDPISGHVSLFWYQQALGQGPEFLTYFQNEAQLDKSGLPSDRFFAERPEGSVSTLKIQRTQQEDSAVYLCASSLARPGTRYTDTQYFGPGTRLTVL.

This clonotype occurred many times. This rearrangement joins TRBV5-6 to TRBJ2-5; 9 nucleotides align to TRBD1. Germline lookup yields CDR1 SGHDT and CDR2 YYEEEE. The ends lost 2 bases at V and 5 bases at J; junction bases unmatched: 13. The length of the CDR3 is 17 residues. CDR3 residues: CASSFVHTGGALETQYF. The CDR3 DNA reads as TGTGCCAGCAGCTTTGTGCACACAGGGGGCGCATTGGAGACCCAGTACTTC.

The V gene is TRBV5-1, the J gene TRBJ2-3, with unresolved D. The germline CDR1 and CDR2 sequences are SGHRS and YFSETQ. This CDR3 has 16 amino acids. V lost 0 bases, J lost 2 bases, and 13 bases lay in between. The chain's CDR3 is CASSLAGRPATDTQYF. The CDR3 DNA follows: TGCGCCAGCAGCTTGGCCGGCAGGCCGGCCACAGATACGCAGTATTTT.

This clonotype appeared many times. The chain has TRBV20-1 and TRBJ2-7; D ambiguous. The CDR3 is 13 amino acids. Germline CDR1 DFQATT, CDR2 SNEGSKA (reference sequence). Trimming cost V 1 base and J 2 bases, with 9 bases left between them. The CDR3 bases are TGCAGTGCTAGAGGCCTTCCGACCTACGAGCAGTACTTC. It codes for CSARGLPTYEQYF.

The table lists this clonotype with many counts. The CDR3 DNA follows: TGCAGTGCTAGAGCCACTTGGCGGGGAGATTACAATGAGCAGTTCTTC. Translation gives CSARATWRGDYNEQFF. The chain carries TRBV20-1 and TRBJ2-1; D is possibly TRBD2 (6 bases). CDR1 and CDR2 (germline): DFQATT, SNEGSKA (reference sequence). The length of the CDR3 is 16 residues. V shed 1 base and J shed 4 bases, with 17 bases lying between them.

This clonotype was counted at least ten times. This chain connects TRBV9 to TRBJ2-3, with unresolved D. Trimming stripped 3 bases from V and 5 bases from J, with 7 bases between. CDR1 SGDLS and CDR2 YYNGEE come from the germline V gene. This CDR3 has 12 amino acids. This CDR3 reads CASSAVGDTQYF. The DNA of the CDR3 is TGTGCCAGCAGCGCCGTGGGAGATACGCAGTATTTT.

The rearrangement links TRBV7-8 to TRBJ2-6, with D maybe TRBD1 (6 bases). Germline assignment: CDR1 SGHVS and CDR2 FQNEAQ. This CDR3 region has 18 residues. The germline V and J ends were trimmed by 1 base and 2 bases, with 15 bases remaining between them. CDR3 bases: TGTGCCAGCAGCTTAGGGTTGTTGGGGGCTGCTGGGGCCAACGTCCTGACTTTC. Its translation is CASSLGLLGAAGANVLTF.

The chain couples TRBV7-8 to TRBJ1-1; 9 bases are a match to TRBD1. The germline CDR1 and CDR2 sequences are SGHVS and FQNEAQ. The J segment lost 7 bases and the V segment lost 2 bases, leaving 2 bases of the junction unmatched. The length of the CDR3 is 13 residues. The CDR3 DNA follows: TGTGCCAGCAGCTTAAGGACAGGGGTTGAAGCTTTCTTT. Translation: CASSLRTGVEAFF.

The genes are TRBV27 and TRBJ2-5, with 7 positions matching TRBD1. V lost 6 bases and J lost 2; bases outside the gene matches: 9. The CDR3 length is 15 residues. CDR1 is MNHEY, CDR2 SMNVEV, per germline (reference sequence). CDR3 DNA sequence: TGTGCCAGCAGGACGAGGGGGCCGGGGCAAGAGACCCAGTACTTC. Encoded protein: CASRTRGPGQETQYF.

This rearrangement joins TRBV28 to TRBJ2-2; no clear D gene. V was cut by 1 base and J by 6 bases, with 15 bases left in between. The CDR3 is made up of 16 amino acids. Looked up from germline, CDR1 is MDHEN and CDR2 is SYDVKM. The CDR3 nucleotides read TGTGCCAGCAGTTTATATCTCCCTTATCCTCCCGGGGAGCTGTTTTTT. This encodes CASSLYLPYPPGELFF.

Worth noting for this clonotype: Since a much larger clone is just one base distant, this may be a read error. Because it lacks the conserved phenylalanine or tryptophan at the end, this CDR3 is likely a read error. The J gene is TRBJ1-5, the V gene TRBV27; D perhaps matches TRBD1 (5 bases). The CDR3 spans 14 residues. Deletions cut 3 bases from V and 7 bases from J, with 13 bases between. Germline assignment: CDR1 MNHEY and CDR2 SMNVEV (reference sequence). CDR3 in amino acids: CASSFSGREQPQHL. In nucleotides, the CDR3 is TGTGCCAGCAGTTTCTCTGGCAGGGAACAGCCCCAGCATCTT.

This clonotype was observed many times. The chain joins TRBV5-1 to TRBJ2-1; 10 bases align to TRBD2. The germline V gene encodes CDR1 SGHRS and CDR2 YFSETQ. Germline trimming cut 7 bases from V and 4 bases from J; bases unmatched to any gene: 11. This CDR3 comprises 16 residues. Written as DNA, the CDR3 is TGCGCCAGCTCCGGGGAGGGGACTAGCGTATACAATGAGCAGTTCTTC. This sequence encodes CASSGEGTSVYNEQFF.

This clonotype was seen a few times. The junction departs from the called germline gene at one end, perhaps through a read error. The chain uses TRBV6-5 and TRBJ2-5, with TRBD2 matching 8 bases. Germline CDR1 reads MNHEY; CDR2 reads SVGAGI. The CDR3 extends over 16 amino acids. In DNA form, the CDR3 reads TGTGCCAGCAGTTACACGGCTAGCGGGTCCCAAGAGATCCAGTACTTC. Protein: CASSYTASGSQEIQYF.

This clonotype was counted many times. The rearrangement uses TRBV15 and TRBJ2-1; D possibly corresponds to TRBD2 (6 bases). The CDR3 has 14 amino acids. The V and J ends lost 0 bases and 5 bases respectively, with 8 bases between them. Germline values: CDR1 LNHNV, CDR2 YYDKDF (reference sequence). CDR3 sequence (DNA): TGTGCCACCAGCAGAGACCTAGCGAACAATGAGCAGTTCTTC. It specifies CATSRDLANNEQFF. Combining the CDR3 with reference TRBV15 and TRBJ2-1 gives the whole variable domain DAMVIQNPRYQVTQFGKPVTLSCSQTLNHNVMYWYQQKSSQAPKLLFHYYDKDFNNEADTPDNFQSRRPNTSFCFLDIRSPGLGDTAMYLCATSRDLANNEQFFGPGTRLTVL.

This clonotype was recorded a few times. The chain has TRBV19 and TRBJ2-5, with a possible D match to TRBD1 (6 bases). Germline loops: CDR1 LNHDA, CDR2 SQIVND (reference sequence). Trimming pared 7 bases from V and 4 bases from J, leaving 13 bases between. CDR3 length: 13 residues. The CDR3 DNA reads TGTGCCAGTACCACAAGCAGGGGAGAGACCCAGTACTTC. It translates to CASTTSRGETQYF.

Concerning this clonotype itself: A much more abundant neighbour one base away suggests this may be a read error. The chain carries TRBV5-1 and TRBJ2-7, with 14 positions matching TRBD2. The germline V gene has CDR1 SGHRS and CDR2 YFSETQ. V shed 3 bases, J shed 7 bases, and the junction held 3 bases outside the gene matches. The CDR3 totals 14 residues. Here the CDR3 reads CASSSTSGREEQYF. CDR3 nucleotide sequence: TGCGCCAGCAGCTCGACTAGCGGGAGGGAGGAGCAGTACTTC.

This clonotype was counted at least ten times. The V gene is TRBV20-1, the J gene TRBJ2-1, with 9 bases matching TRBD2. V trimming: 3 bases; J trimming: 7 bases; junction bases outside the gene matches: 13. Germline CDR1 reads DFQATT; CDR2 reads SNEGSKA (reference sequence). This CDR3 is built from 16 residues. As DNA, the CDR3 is TGCAGTGCTAGTCTCGGTAGCGGGAGTTTCGGTAATGAGCAGTTCTTC. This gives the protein CSASLGSGSFGNEQFF.

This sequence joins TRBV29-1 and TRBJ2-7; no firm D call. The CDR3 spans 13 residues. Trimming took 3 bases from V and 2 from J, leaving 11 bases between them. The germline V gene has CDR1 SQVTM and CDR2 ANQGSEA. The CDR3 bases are TGCAGCGTTGAGGGCCATGCCACCTACGAGCAGTACTTC. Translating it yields CSVEGHATYEQYF.

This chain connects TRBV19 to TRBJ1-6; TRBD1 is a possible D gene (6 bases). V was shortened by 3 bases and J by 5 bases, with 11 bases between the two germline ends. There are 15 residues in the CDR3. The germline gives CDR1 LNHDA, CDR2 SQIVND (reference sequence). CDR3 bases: TGTGCCAGTAGTATCATAGGGGGTAATAATTCACCCCTCCACTTT. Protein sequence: CASSIIGGNNSPLHF.

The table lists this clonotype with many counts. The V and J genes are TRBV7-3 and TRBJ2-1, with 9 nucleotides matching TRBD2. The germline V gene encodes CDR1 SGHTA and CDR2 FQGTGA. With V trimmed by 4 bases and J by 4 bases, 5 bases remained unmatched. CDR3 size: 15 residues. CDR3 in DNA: TGTGCCAGCAGCTCAACTAGCGGGCAATACAATGAGCAGTTCTTC. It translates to CASSSTSGQYNEQFF.

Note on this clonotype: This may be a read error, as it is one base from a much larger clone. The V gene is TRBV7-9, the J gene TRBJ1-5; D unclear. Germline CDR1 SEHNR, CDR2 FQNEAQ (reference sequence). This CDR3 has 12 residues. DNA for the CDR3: TGTGTCAGCAGCTCCCCTCGGCAGCCCCAGCATTTT. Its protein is CVSSSPRQPQHF.

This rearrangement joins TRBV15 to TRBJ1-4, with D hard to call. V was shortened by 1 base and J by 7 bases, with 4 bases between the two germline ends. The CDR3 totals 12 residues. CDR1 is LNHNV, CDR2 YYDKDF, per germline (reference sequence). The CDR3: CATSRVAEKLFF. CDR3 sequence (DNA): TGTGCCACCAGCAGAGTCGCTGAAAAACTGTTTTTT.

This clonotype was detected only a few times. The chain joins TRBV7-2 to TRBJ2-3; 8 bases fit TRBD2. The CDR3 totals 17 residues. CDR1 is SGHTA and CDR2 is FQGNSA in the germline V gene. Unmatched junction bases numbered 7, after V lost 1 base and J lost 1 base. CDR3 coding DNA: TGTGCCAGCAGCTTAGATTCTACGGGAGGGGGCACAGATACGCAGTATTTT. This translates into CASSLDSTGGGTDTQYF.

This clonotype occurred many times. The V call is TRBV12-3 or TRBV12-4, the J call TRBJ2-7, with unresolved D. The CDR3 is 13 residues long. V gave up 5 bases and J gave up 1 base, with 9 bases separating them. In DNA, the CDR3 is TGTGCCAGCAGTGTCAGTCCTTCCTACGAGCAGTACTTC. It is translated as CASSVSPSYEQYF.

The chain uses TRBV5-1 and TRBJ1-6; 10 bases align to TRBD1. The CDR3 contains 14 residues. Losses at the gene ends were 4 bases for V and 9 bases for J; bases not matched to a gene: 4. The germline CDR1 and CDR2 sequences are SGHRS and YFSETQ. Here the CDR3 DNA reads TGCGCCAGCAGCCTCGACAGGGGGCCTTCACCCCTCCACTTT. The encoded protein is CASSLDRGPSPLHF.

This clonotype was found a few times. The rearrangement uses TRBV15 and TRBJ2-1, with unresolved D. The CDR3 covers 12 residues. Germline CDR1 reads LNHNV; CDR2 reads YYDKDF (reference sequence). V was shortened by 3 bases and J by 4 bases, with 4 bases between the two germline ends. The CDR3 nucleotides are TGTGCCACCAGCAGCCGGTACAATGAGCAGTTCTTC. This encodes CATSSRYNEQFF.

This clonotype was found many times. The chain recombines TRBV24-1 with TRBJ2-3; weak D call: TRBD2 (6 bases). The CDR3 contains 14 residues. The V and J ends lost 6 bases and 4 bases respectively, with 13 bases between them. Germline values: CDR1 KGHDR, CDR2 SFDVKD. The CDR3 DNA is TGTGCCACCAGTTTCGGCGGGGACGCAGATACGCAGTATTTT. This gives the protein CATSFGGDADTQYF.

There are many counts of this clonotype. In nucleotides, the CDR3 is TGTGCCAGCGGGGAGTCTGGGGCCAACGTCCTGACTTTC. Translating gives CASGESGANVLTF. This chain uses TRBV7-3 with TRBJ2-6; maybe TRBD2 (5 bases). The V end was cut by 8 bases, the J end by 1 base, with 6 bases between. This CDR3 region has 13 residues. Per the germline V gene, CDR1 is SGHTA and CDR2 is FQGTGA.